These 15 T cell receptor beta chains share one sample of origin, sequenced in a study of technical replicates of blood from a few donors. Data came from immunoSEQ multiplex PCR; TCRdb stores just in-frame clones and leaves some out. The sample records tens of thousands of clones, approximately 96% being singletons. The sample taken for sequencing was T cells isolated from PBMCs. These receptors were collected from a human donor in good health.

J is TRBJ2-1 and V is TRBV4-1; 16 nucleotides line up with TRBD2. Germline values: CDR1 MGHRA, CDR2 YSYEKL. The V gene end was trimmed by 1 base and the J gene end by 5 bases; junction bases not matched to a gene: 8. The CDR3 is 19 amino acids. The CDR3 DNA sequence: TGCGCCAGCAGCCAAGGGGGACTAGCGGGGGGGCTCGCGAACAATGAGCAGTTCTTC. Translated: CASSQGGLAGGLANNEQFF.

V and J are TRBV7-9 and TRBJ1-5; 7 nucleotides line up with TRBD1. The CDR3 totals 15 residues. CDR1 is SEHNR and CDR2 is FQNEAQ in the germline V gene (reference sequence). The ends lost 3 bases at V and 1 base at J; junction bases unmatched: 3. CDR3 amino acids: CASSFGDSSNQPQHF. CDR3 DNA sequence: TGTGCCAGCAGCTTCGGGGACAGCAGCAATCAGCCCCAGCATTTT.

The rearrangement links TRBV27 to TRBJ1-5, with TRBD1 matching 7 bases. Germline V gene data show CDR1 as MNHEY and CDR2 as SMNVEV (reference sequence). With 2 bases clipped from V and 0 bases from J, the junction kept 1 base outside the gene matches. This CDR3 region has 15 residues. CDR3 sequence: CASSLQGVSNQPQHF. CDR3 DNA: TGTGCCAGCAGTTTACAGGGGGTTAGCAATCAGCCCCAGCATTTT.

The V and J genes are TRBV7-9 and TRBJ1-2; D is uncertain. CDR1 and CDR2 (germline): SEHNR, FQNEAQ (reference sequence). Trimming removed 1 base from V and 4 bases from J, with 10 bases in between. This CDR3 region has 14 residues. The CDR3 protein is CASSLETGSYGYTF. The CDR3 DNA follows: TGTGCCAGCAGCTTAGAAACGGGGAGCTATGGCTACACCTTC. Looking up the rest from reference TRBV7-9 and TRBJ1-2 gives the full variable domain: DTGVSQNPRHKITKRGQNVTFRCDPISEHNRLYWYRQTLGQGPEFLTYFQNEAQLEKSRLLSDRFSAERPKGSFSTLEIQRTEQGDSAMYLCASSLETGSYGYTFGSGTRLTVV.

The rearrangement uses TRBV4-1 and TRBJ2-7; TRBD2 aligns across 11 bases. V was clipped by 6 bases and J by 5 bases; unmatched bases: 9. Germline V gene data show CDR1 as MGHRA and CDR2 as YSYEKL. The CDR3 has 15 amino acids. CDR3 nucleotide sequence: TGCGCCAGCAGGGAGACTAGCGGGATAGGGGACGAGCAGTACTTC. Protein sequence: CASRETSGIGDEQYF.

The chain links TRBV18 to TRBJ2-7; TRBD1 matches 9 bases. This CDR3 is 16 amino acids long. The germline V gene has CDR1 KGHSH and CDR2 LQKENI. J lost 4 bases, V lost 3 bases, and 10 bases had no gene match. The CDR3 spells CASSPDVGTGKYEQYF. In DNA form, the CDR3 reads TGTGCCAGCTCACCCGACGTAGGGACAGGGAAATACGAGCAGTACTTC.

V and J are TRBV4-1 and TRBJ2-2; 7 bases line up with TRBD1. V shed 2 bases, J shed 4 bases, and the junction held 7 bases outside the gene matches. The CDR3 extends over 16 amino acids. CDR1 is MGHRA, CDR2 YSYEKL, per germline. The CDR3, as DNA: TGCGCCAGCAGCCAACTCCGGGACAGAATCACCGGGGAGCTGTTTTTT. Protein product: CASSQLRDRITGELFF.

The rearrangement links TRBV27 to TRBJ2-1, with 8 bases matching TRBD2. Germline-derived CDR1 and CDR2 are MNHEY and SMNVEV (reference sequence). The V segment lost 3 bases and the J segment 7 bases; nucleotides outside the gene matches: 11. CDR3 length: 16 residues. The CDR3 region is CASSFNPPGGMNEQFF. The DNA for the CDR3 is TGTGCCAGCAGTTTTAATCCGCCGGGAGGGATGAATGAGCAGTTCTTC.

The rearrangement joins TRBV19 to TRBJ2-6, with TRBD1 identical over 8 bases. There are 17 residues in the CDR3. V shed 9 bases, J shed 0 bases, and the junction held 10 bases outside the gene matches. The V gene's germline CDR1 is LNHDA and CDR2 SQIVND (reference sequence). CDR3 coding DNA: TGTGCCAGCCAACCGGACAGGGCCGACTCTGGGGCCAACGTCCTGACTTTC. Translation gives CASQPDRADSGANVLTF.

The V call is TRBV9, the J call TRBJ2-3, with 10 bases matching TRBD2. CDR1 and CDR2 from the germline V gene are SGDLS and YYNGEE. CDR3 length equals 15 residues. The J segment lost 3 bases and the V segment lost 3 bases, leaving 4 bases of the junction unmatched. For the CDR3, the DNA is TGTGCCAGCAGCGGGTCTAGCGGGAGAACAGATACGCAGTATTTT. Amino acids: CASSGSSGRTDTQYF. Together with reference TRBV9 and TRBJ2-3, the CDR3 gives the full variable domain: DSGVTQTPKHLITATGQRVTLRCSPRSGDLSVYWYQQSLDQGLQFLIQYYNGEERAKGNILERFSAQQFPDLHSELNLSSLELGDSALYFCASSGSSGRTDTQYFGPGTRLTVL.

This clone showed up just once. The V and J genes are TRBV5-1 and TRBJ1-1; perhaps TRBD1 as D (6 bases). V lost 8 bases, J lost 0 bases, and 23 bases lay in between. Germline V gene sequence: CDR1 SGHRS, CDR2 YFSETQ. CDR3 length: 17 amino acids. DNA of the CDR3: TGCGCCAGTTCCAGTTCAGGGGCTAACTCGATGAACACTGAAGCTTTCTTT. Protein sequence: CASSSSGANSMNTEAFF.

This chain joins TRBV2 and TRBJ2-2; D is undetermined. The germline V and J ends were trimmed by 6 bases and 11 bases, with 16 bases remaining between them. The CDR3 loop spans 13 amino acids. Germline CDR1 reads SNHLY; CDR2 reads FYNNEI. The CDR3 sequence: CASRYDSPRELFF. CDR3 sequence (DNA): TGTGCCAGCAGATACGACTCGCCAAGAGAGCTGTTTTTT.

The V gene is TRBV30, the J gene TRBJ2-7; D is perhaps TRBD1 (6 bases). Germline V gene lookup returns CDR1 GTSNPN and CDR2 SVGIG (reference sequence). The V end was cut by 0 bases, the J end by 4 bases, with 7 bases between. This CDR3 is 12 amino acids long. The CDR3 loop reads CAWSVQGYEQYF. DNA for the CDR3: TGTGCCTGGAGTGTACAGGGATACGAGCAGTACTTC.

The CDR3 DNA reads as TGTGCCAGCAGCTTAGAGCCGGGACAGTATAATGAAAAACTGTTTTTT. It specifies CASSLEPGQYNEKLFF. This sequence joins TRBV11-2 and TRBJ1-4; 7 bases align to TRBD1. CDR1 SGHAT and CDR2 FQNNGV come from the germline V gene. V dropped 0 bases and J dropped 4; count of bases not matched to a gene: 5. The CDR3 spans 16 residues.

The V call is TRBV7-6, the J call TRBJ2-3; 12 bases map to TRBD2. J was trimmed by 3 bases and V by 2 bases; bases with no gene match: 9. Germline CDR1 SGHVS, CDR2 FNYEAQ. The CDR3 spans 18 residues. In nucleotides, the CDR3 is TGTGCCAGCAGCTTACTACCTAGCGGGAGGGCCGGTACAGATACGCAGTATTTT. This gives the protein CASSLLPSGRAGTDTQYF.